This paragraph reports one T cell receptor (beta chain). This sample was taken from a study of blood T cell repertoires in COVID-19. The CDR3 runs to 18 residues. Trimming stripped 4 bases from V and 0 bases from J, with 20 bases between. Using immunoSEQ multiplex PCR, the repertoire was profiled, and TCRdb retains in-frame clones only, with some absent. The table shows about 400,000 clones, with approximately 86% occurring only once. The chain combines TRBV5-3 with TRBJ1-5; D is perhaps TRBD1 (6 bases). TRBV5-3 belongs to the ORF category, with a function that is uncertain. The specimen was peripheral blood. The receptor's source is a human donor in a cohort sampled during active COVID-19. CDR3 residues: CARSRTGTNVNSNQPQHF. CDR3 nucleotides: TGTGCCAGAAGCCGGACCGGGACAAACGTTAATAGCAATCAGCCCCAGCATTTT.